What follows are 17 T cell receptor beta chains derived from one specimen sequenced in a study of cytotoxic CD8 clonotypes in ibrutinib-treated CLL. Libraries were prepared by immunoSEQ multiplex PCR; TCRdb keeps only in-frame clonotypes and omits some of them. The data show under 200,000 clones, 81% seen once. The sequencing here drew on PBMCs, taken after 12 months of ibrutinib treatment. The origin of the receptors is a human donor with chronic lymphocytic leukemia.

The chain combines TRBV28 with TRBJ1-5; TRBD1 matches 7 bases. This CDR3 contains 15 residues. J gave up 6 bases and V 3 bases, and 8 bases lay outside the gene matches. CDR1 and CDR2 from the germline V gene are MDHEN and SYDVKM. The DNA of the CDR3 is TGTGCCAGCAGTTTCCTATTAGGGGGCGTTCAGCCCCAGCATTTT. It specifies CASSFLLGGVQPQHF.

The V gene is TRBV28, the J gene TRBJ2-2; 11 bases line up with TRBD2. Germline CDR1 MDHEN, CDR2 SYDVKM. V was pared by 5 bases and J by 5 bases, with 4 bases of the junction left unmatched. The CDR3 spans 15 residues. The CDR3 loop is CASSLAGGYTGELFF. The DNA of the CDR3 is TGTGCCAGCAGTCTAGCGGGAGGTTATACCGGGGAGCTGTTTTTT.

The chain is built from TRBV6-1 and TRBJ2-3; TRBD1 aligns across 9 bases. Germline assignment: CDR1 MNHNS and CDR2 SASEGT. Trimming cost V 5 bases and J 3 bases; bases outside gene matches: 6. The CDR3 runs 15 residues. The CDR3 loop is CASSNRDRETDTQYF. The DNA of the CDR3 is TGTGCCAGCAGTAACCGGGACAGGGAGACAGATACGCAGTATTTT.

This clone was seen a handful of times. The chain recombines TRBV28 with TRBJ2-1; 9 nucleotides align to TRBD2. J gave up 5 bases and V 5 bases, and 10 bases lay outside the gene matches. The CDR3 sequence is 16 residues long. Germline values: CDR1 MDHEN, CDR2 SYDVKM. The CDR3 nucleotides are TGTGCCAGCAGTAAGACCGTAGCGGGGGCCGACAATGAGCAGTTCTTC. Protein sequence: CASSKTVAGADNEQFF.

This clone was detected only once. This chain joins TRBV29-1 and TRBJ2-7; maybe TRBD1 (5 bases). Germline V gives CDR1 SQVTM, CDR2 ANQGSEA. The CDR3 loop spans 12 amino acids. The V gene lost 7 bases and the J gene lost 4 bases, with 14 bases spanning the gap. The CDR3 DNA follows: TGCAGCGCCTTGACAGAGTTATACGAGCAGTACTTC. Translated: CSALTELYEQYF.

The chain links TRBV9 to TRBJ2-6; possible D gene TRBD1, 6 bases. CDR1 SGDLS and CDR2 YYNGEE come from the germline V gene. The CDR3 consists of 23 residues. V lost 4 bases and J lost 4, with 36 bases in between. The CDR3 protein is CASSPLYDLRHRERLGGANVLTF. The CDR3 DNA reads as TGTGCCAGCAGCCCCCTTTATGACCTCCGGCACAGGGAACGCTTAGGGGGGGCCAACGTCCTGACTTTC.

This chain uses TRBV28 with TRBJ2-7, with a weak D call TRBD1 (5 bases). V was cut by 4 bases and J by 3 bases, with 16 bases left in between. CDR3 length: 15 amino acids. Looked up from germline, CDR1 is MDHEN and CDR2 is SYDVKM. The CDR3 DNA reads TGTGCCAGCAGTTCACCTTCAACAGGTAACTACGAGCAGTACTTC. It yields the protein CASSSPSTGNYEQYF.

V gene TRBV7-9 combines with J gene TRBJ2-7; 12 bases are shared with TRBD1. The germline CDR1 and CDR2 sequences are SEHNR and FQNEAQ (reference sequence). V trimming: 5 bases; J trimming: 4 bases; junction bases outside the gene matches: 12. The CDR3 runs to 17 residues. The CDR3 region is CASSREGPGQGAYEQYF. Written as DNA, the CDR3 is TGTGCCAGCAGCCGTGAGGGACCGGGACAGGGGGCATACGAGCAGTACTTC.

J is TRBJ2-5 and V is TRBV7-9; D gene ambiguous. V was trimmed by 1 base and J by 1 base, leaving 7 bases between them. The CDR3 extends over 14 amino acids. The germline V gene encodes CDR1 SEHNR and CDR2 FQNEAQ (reference sequence). CDR3 amino acids: CASSLDTVQETQYF. The CDR3 DNA reads TGTGCCAGCAGCTTAGATACAGTCCAAGAGACCCAGTACTTC.

The chain links TRBV5-1 to TRBJ1-1; possibly TRBD1 for D (5 bases). This CDR3 contains 14 residues. The V end was cut by 7 bases, the J end by 5 bases, with 18 bases between. Germline loops: CDR1 SGHRS, CDR2 YFSETQ. This CDR3 is CASPPGGGSTEAFF. Here the CDR3 DNA reads TGCGCCAGCCCACCGGGGGGAGGTTCGACTGAAGCTTTCTTT.

This clone was found once. The chain combines TRBV9 with TRBJ2-1; unclear D gene. V was trimmed by 7 bases and J by 10 bases, leaving 18 bases between them. Germline V gene sequence: CDR1 SGDLS, CDR2 YYNGEE. This CDR3 comprises 13 residues. This chain's CDR3 is CASSSVGPGEQFF. The CDR3, as DNA: TGTGCCAGCTCCTCCGTCGGCCCCGGGGAGCAGTTCTTC.

In DNA, the CDR3 is TGTGCCAGCAGCCAAGAGACAGCTTATAATTCACCCCTCCACTTT. It specifies CASSQETAYNSPLHF. The chain is built from TRBV4-2 and TRBJ1-6; the D gene is possibly TRBD1 (5 bases). V dropped 0 bases and J dropped 4 bases, with 7 bases sitting between them. The CDR3 spans 15 residues. Germline assignment: CDR1 LGHNA and CDR2 YNFKEQ.

The V call is TRBV19, the J call TRBJ2-1; D is ambiguous. Germline lookup yields CDR1 LNHDA and CDR2 SQIVND (reference sequence). The CDR3 length is 15 residues. V was trimmed by 2 bases and J by 4 bases, leaving 12 bases between them. The CDR3 coding sequence is TGTGCCAGTAGTATACTGAGCGTGACTTACAATGAGCAGTTCTTC. Its protein is CASSILSVTYNEQFF.

This clone was seen a few times. The CDR3 nucleotides are TGTGCCAGCAGTGGGACCGTAGCCAAAAACATTCAGTACTTC. Translating it yields CASSGTVAKNIQYF. The chain carries TRBV6-1 and TRBJ2-4; D is ambiguous. Germline V lookup: CDR1 MNHNS, CDR2 SASEGT. Trimming left V 4 bases short and J 0 bases short, with 7 bases between. CDR3 length: 14 residues.

As regards this clone: This sample also contains other DNA sequences that code for the same CDR3. This sequence joins TRBV28 and TRBJ1-1; D is undetermined. Germline CDR1 is MDHEN and CDR2 is SYDVKM. Trimming took 3 bases from V and 5 from J, leaving 7 bases between them. This CDR3 is 12 amino acids long. CDR3 residues: CASSLAGTEAFF. The DNA for the CDR3 is TGTGCCAGCAGTTTGGCCGGGACTGAAGCTTTCTTT.

V and J are TRBV6-5 and TRBJ2-2; D not resolved. This CDR3 is built from 14 residues. Per germline, CDR1 MNHEY and CDR2 SVGAGI. Trimming took 7 bases from V and 5 from J, leaving 14 bases between them. CDR3 sequence reads: CASKDGRRTGELFF. The DNA for the CDR3 is TGTGCCAGCAAGGACGGTCGTCGGACCGGGGAGCTGTTTTTT.

The chain links TRBV18 to TRBJ2-7; TRBD1 is a possible D gene (5 bases). The CDR3 is 15 residues long. The V gene lost 6 bases and the J gene lost 0 bases, with 15 bases spanning the gap. The germline V gene has CDR1 KGHSH and CDR2 LQKENI. The CDR3 DNA reads as TGTGCCAGCTCCACCGGCGCAGGGCCCTCCTACGAGCAGTACTTC. The encoded protein is CASSTGAGPSYEQYF.